Each of the 18 T cell receptor beta chains below was sequenced from the same sample in a study of cytomegalovirus exposure and HLA in healthy donors. Primers: 60 Vbeta forward and 13 Jbeta reverse. The table came from immunoSEQ multiplex PCR; TCRdb's copy has only in-frame clones and leaves some out. This table has about 120,000 clones, about 80% appearing once. Sequences were obtained from PBMCs. All receptors derive from a female donor in good health and CMV-seropositive.

The V and J genes are TRBV7-9 and TRBJ1-4; D is ambiguous. Germline CDR1 reads SEHNR; CDR2 reads FQNEAQ (reference sequence). The germline V and J ends were trimmed by 2 bases and 8 bases, with 15 bases remaining between them. The CDR3 is 15 amino acids. CDR3 loop: CASSLSSGVGEKLFF. In DNA, the CDR3 is TGTGCCAGCAGCTTATCGTCCGGGGTTGGCGAAAAACTGTTTTTT.

This sequence joins TRBV5-4 and TRBJ2-2, with D unclear. The CDR3 spans 16 residues. The germline V gene encodes CDR1 SGHNT and CDR2 YYREEE (reference sequence). V was clipped by 4 bases and J by 3 bases, with 16 bases between them. CDR3 sequence (DNA): TGTGCCAGCAGCCGGTCGGGTAGGCTAGACACCGGGGAGCTGTTTTTT. Translated: CASSRSGRLDTGELFF. Full variable domain (outside the CDR3, taken from reference TRBV5-4 and TRBJ2-2): ETGVTQSPTHLIKTRGQQVTLRCSSQSGHNTVSWYQQALGQGPQFIFQYYREEENGRGNFPPRFSGLQFPNYSSELNVNALELDDSALYLCASSRSGRLDTGELFFGEGSRLTVL.

The table lists this clone with a few counts. This chain links TRBV5-1 with TRBJ2-1, with D tentatively TRBD2 (6 bases). Looked up from germline, CDR1 is SGHRS and CDR2 is YFSETQ. Trimming stripped 0 bases from V and 3 bases from J, with 16 bases between. This CDR3 spans 17 amino acids. The CDR3 is CASSLAGSGGVYNEQFF. CDR3 DNA: TGCGCCAGCAGCTTGGCAGGGAGCGGAGGGGTCTACAATGAGCAGTTCTTC.

This clone appeared once. In DNA, the CDR3 is TGCGCCAGCAGCTTGAACGCGGGCTATGGCTACACCTTC. This codes for CASSLNAGYGYTF. The rearrangement joins TRBV5-1 to TRBJ1-2; D call uncertain. Germline CDR1 SGHRS, CDR2 YFSETQ. V gave up 1 base and J gave up 4 bases, with 8 bases separating them. This CDR3 region has 13 residues. The variable domain in full, completed from reference TRBV5-1 and TRBJ1-2, reads KAGVTQTPRYLIKTRGQQVTLSCSPISGHRSVSWYQQTPGQGLQFLFEYFSETQRNKGNFPGRFSGRQFSNSRSEMNVSTLELGDSALYLCASSLNAGYGYTFGSGTRLTVV.

This clone was detected only once. The chain recombines TRBV5-4 with TRBJ1-2; TRBD1 matches at 8 bases. Germline CDR1 reads SGHNT; CDR2 reads YYREEE (reference sequence). V lost 1 base to trimming and J lost 4 bases; unmatched junction nucleotides: 9. The CDR3 spans 16 residues. CDR3 bases: TGTGCCAGCAGCTTGAACTACCGACAGGGGAGCTATGGCTACACCTTC. Encoded protein: CASSLNYRQGSYGYTF.

The V call is TRBV27, the J call TRBJ2-3, with 9 nucleotides matching TRBD2. CDR1 and CDR2 from the germline V gene are MNHEY and SMNVEV (reference sequence). The junction had 5 bases not matched to a gene; V was cut back by 0 bases and J by 1 base. This CDR3 contains 17 residues. The CDR3 is CASSLSMGGGGTDTQYF. CDR3 in DNA: TGTGCCAGCAGTTTATCGATGGGCGGGGGGGGCACAGATACGCAGTATTTT.

The chain couples TRBV5-4 to TRBJ2-1, with D maybe TRBD1 (5 bases). Trimming took 4 bases from V and 7 from J, leaving 15 bases between them. This CDR3 spans 14 amino acids. The germline CDR1 and CDR2 sequences are SGHNT and YYREEE (reference sequence). The CDR3 DNA follows: TGTGCCAGCAGCCCCGCCAGGGTGGGGAATGAGCAGTTCTTC. Translated: CASSPARVGNEQFF.

V and J are TRBV5-1 and TRBJ2-5; TRBD2 agrees at 10 bases. This CDR3 has 15 amino acids. The germline V gene has CDR1 SGHRS and CDR2 YFSETQ. V was pared by 6 bases and J by 5 bases, with 10 bases of the junction left unmatched. CDR3 in DNA: TGCGCCAGCACAATTGGACCGGGACTAGCGGAGACCCAGTACTTC. This translates into CASTIGPGLAETQYF. Filled out from reference TRBV5-1 and TRBJ2-5, the complete variable domain reads KAGVTQTPRYLIKTRGQQVTLSCSPISGHRSVSWYQQTPGQGLQFLFEYFSETQRNKGNFPGRFSGRQFSNSRSEMNVSTLELGDSALYLCASTIGPGLAETQYFGPGTRLLVL.

The chain employs TRBV6-6 and TRBJ1-2, with a possible D match to TRBD1 (6 bases). Trimming removed 6 bases from V and 7 bases from J, with 15 bases in between. Looked up from germline, CDR1 is MNHNY and CDR2 is SVGAGI (reference sequence). There are 13 residues in the CDR3. The CDR3 protein is CASRRLRDTGYTF. As DNA, the CDR3 is TGTGCCAGCAGGCGACTCCGGGACACTGGCTACACCTTC.

The V and J genes are TRBV28 and TRBJ2-7; 8 nucleotides align to TRBD1. This CDR3 is built from 14 residues. V lost 7 bases to trimming and J lost 0 bases; unmatched junction nucleotides: 5. The germline gives CDR1 MDHEN, CDR2 SYDVKM. CDR3 sequence: CASTGTGYSYEQYF. CDR3 sequence (DNA): TGTGCCAGCACCGGGACAGGCTACTCCTACGAGCAGTACTTC.

The J gene is TRBJ1-3, the V gene TRBV18; tentatively, D is TRBD1 (5 bases). Germline-derived CDR1 and CDR2 are KGHSH and LQKENI. The CDR3 length is 14 residues. Deletions cut 3 bases from V and 0 bases from J, with 6 bases between. The CDR3: CASSPTGSGNTIYF. DNA for the CDR3: TGTGCCAGCTCACCTACAGGCTCTGGAAACACCATATATTTT.

The gene calls are TRBV5-1 and TRBJ1-4, with 9 bases that match TRBD1. Looked up from germline, CDR1 is SGHRS and CDR2 is YFSETQ. V trimming: 4 bases; J trimming: 10 bases; junction bases outside the gene matches: 14. CDR3 length: 16 amino acids. The chain's CDR3 is CASSPFLPGQGAKLFF. CDR3 DNA sequence: TGCGCCAGCAGCCCTTTCCTCCCGGGACAGGGTGCAAAACTGTTTTTT.

The chain uses TRBV4-2 and TRBJ2-6; D perhaps matches TRBD1 (6 bases). Deletions cut 4 bases from V and 0 bases from J, with 16 bases between. The CDR3 sequence is 18 residues long. Germline V gene lookup returns CDR1 LGHNA and CDR2 YNFKEQ. Written as DNA, the CDR3 is TGTGCCAGCAGCCCACCCCCACAGGGAACCTCTGGGGCCAACGTCCTGACTTTC. Its translation: CASSPPPQGTSGANVLTF.

The chain joins TRBV5-4 to TRBJ2-2; tentatively, D is TRBD1 (7 bases). V was pared by 2 bases and J by 6 bases, with 14 bases between. The germline V gene has CDR1 SGHNT and CDR2 YYREEE (reference sequence). The length of the CDR3 is 15 residues. The CDR3 region is CASSLGQGEAGELFF. Here the CDR3 DNA reads TGTGCCAGCAGCTTAGGGCAGGGGGAGGCCGGGGAGCTGTTTTTT.

The chain is built from TRBV7-9 and TRBJ1-6; D is perhaps TRBD1 (5 bases). The V end lost 4 bases, the J end lost 3 bases, and 10 bases lay between the germline ends. CDR1 is SEHNR and CDR2 is FQNEAQ in the germline V gene (reference sequence). The CDR3 is made up of 15 amino acids. Written as DNA, the CDR3 is TGTGCCAGCAGCTCGGACACAAACTATAATTCACCCCTCCACTTT. Its protein product is CASSSDTNYNSPLHF.

The chain joins TRBV7-8 to TRBJ1-6, with D tentatively TRBD1 (5 bases). V was pared by 0 bases and J by 10 bases, with 10 bases between. Germline V lookup: CDR1 SGHVS, CDR2 FQNEAQ. The CDR3 is made up of 14 amino acids. The DNA for the CDR3 is TGTGCCAGCAGCTTAGCGCGGGGGGGATCACCCCTCCACTTT. Translating gives CASSLARGGSPLHF.

This clone was found once. V and J are TRBV6-1 and TRBJ2-2, with 8 bases identical to TRBD1. The CDR3 is 15 amino acids. Germline V CDR1 and CDR2: MNHNS, SASEGT. The J segment lost 1 base and the V segment lost 6 bases, leaving 4 bases of the junction unmatched. CDR3 residues: CASRIQGVNTGELFF. CDR3 in DNA: TGTGCCAGCAGGATACAGGGGGTGAACACCGGGGAGCTGTTTTTT.

The rearrangement uses TRBV5-6 and TRBJ1-1; the match to TRBD1 covers 8 bases. CDR3 size: 17 residues. Per germline, CDR1 SGHDT and CDR2 YYEEEE. J was trimmed by 4 bases and V by 0 bases; bases with no gene match: 11. Written as DNA, the CDR3 is TGTGCCAGCAGCTTGGCCGGGGCAGGGGGCTGGGGCACTGAAGCTTTCTTT. As protein: CASSLAGAGGWGTEAFF.